A selection of T cell receptor beta chains follows, all from one sample in a study of response to subunit inactivated influenza vaccine. Via MiXCR, TCRdb re-called the RT-PCR reads, giving one row per CDR3 protein. The repertoire holds roughly 170,000 distinct CDR3 sequences, with about 9% as singletons. Here the sequenced sample was non-naive T cells sorted from PBMCs, taken on the day of vaccination. The receptor source for this set is a man aged 45-60 years who received an inactivated influenza vaccine. CDR3s include the opening cysteine and the closing phenylalanine or tryptophan. D genes are given only for firm matches. Expanded clones get a size class; other rows say once, few or many, or leave the size out.

v_gene	abundance	j_gene	d_gene	CDR3aa	CDR3nt
TRBV4-2	many	TRBJ2-3	NA	CASSQDRRGGIDTQYF	TGTGCCAGCAGCCAAGATCGGAGGGGCGGGATAGATACGCAGTATTTT
TRBV18	NA	TRBJ1-1	NA	CASQGQMNTEAFF	TGTGCCAGCCAAGGACAGATGAACACTGAAGCTTTCTTT
TRBV28	NA	TRBJ2-3	NA	CASVSSSKFTDTQYF	TGTGCCAGCGTTTCCTCCAGCAAATTCACAGATACGCAGTATTTT
TRBV15	few	TRBJ2-2	NA	CATSVGGGTGELFF	TGTGCCACCAGCGTGGGGGGAGGCACCGGGGAGCTGTTTTTT
TRBV20-1	NA	TRBJ1-4	TRBD1	CSAHGQGTTNEKLFF	TGCAGTGCCCACGGACAGGGAACAACTAATGAAAAACTGTTTTTT
TRBV11-2	many	TRBJ2-3	NA	CASSLDRIDTQYF	TGTGCCAGCAGCTTAGATCGGATAGATACGCAGTATTTT
TRBV3-1	NA	TRBJ2-1	TRBD2	CASSQDRLAGAYNEQFF	TGTGCCAGCAGCCAAGATCGACTAGCGGGAGCCTACAATGAGCAGTTCTTC
TRBV5-5	few	TRBJ2-1	NA	CASSLDQGGNEQFF	TGTGCCAGCAGCTTGGATCAGGGCGGGAATGAGCAGTTCTTC
TRBV11-2	few	TRBJ1-2	TRBD1	CASSVTGAAFGGYTF	TGTGCCAGCAGCGTGACAGGGGCCGCTTTTGGGGGCTACACCTTC
TRBV6-5	few	TRBJ2-2	TRBD2	CASSYSLGGANTGELFF	TGTGCCAGCAGTTACTCCCTCGGGGGGGCGAACACCGGGGAGCTGTTTTTT
TRBV4-1	many	TRBJ2-1	TRBD2	CASSQGLAGGSYNEQFF	TGCGCCAGCAGCCAAGGTCTAGCGGGGGGCTCCTACAATGAGCAGTTCTTC
TRBV14	NA	TRBJ2-5	NA	CASSQDRGTQYF	TGTGCCAGCAGCCAAGATCGGGGGACCCAGTACTTC
TRBV20-1	many	TRBJ1-5	NA	CSARYPGQRNNQPQHF	TGCAGTGCTAGATATCCCGGACAGCGCAACAATCAGCCCCAGCATTTT
TRBV6-6	many	TRBJ2-7	TRBD1	CASSYRDRVEYF	TGTGCCAGCAGTTACCGGGACAGGGTTGAGTACTTC
TRBV7-8	NA	TRBJ2-5	NA	CASSLAVGGIETQYF	TGTGCCAGCAGCTTAGCGGTCGGAGGGATAGAGACCCAGTACTTC
TRBV19	NA	TRBJ1-5	NA	CASIISHQPQHF	TGTGCCAGTATTATTTCTCATCAGCCCCAGCATTTT
TRBV7-2	NA	TRBJ1-3	NA	CASSPSWLGNTIYF	TGTGCCAGCAGCCCTAGTTGGTTGGGAAACACCATATATTTT
TRBV7-6	NA	TRBJ1-1	NA	CASSDGRLNTEAFF	TGTGCCAGCAGCGACGGGAGGTTAAACACTGAAGCTTTCTTT
TRBV20-1	few	TRBJ2-5	TRBD2	CSAFIGGAFRETQYF	TGCAGTGCTTTTATCGGGGGGGCCTTTCGGGAGACCCAGTACTTC
TRBV30	few	TRBJ1-5	NA	CAWSVQGSRNQPQHF	TGTGCCTGGAGTGTCCAGGGGTCGCGCAATCAGCCCCAGCATTTT
TRBV3-1	many	TRBJ2-3	TRBD1	CASSQLQGPDTQYF	TGTGCCAGCAGCCAATTACAGGGGCCGGATACGCAGTATTTT
TRBV18	few	TRBJ2-7	NA	CASSPGALVEQYF	TGTGCCAGCTCACCAGGGGCGCTCGTCGAGCAGTACTTC
TRBV5-4	few	TRBJ2-7	TRBD1	CASSLDRGPKYEQYF	TGTGCCAGCAGCTTGGATAGGGGGCCAAAGTACGAGCAGTACTTC
TRBV18	few	TRBJ2-1	TRBD2	CASSPGTSSYNEQFF	TGTGCCAGCTCACCTGGGACTAGCTCCTACAATGAGCAGTTCTTC
TRBV24-1	many	TRBJ2-1	TRBD1	CATSGSPGQGGNEQFF	TGTGCCACCAGTGGTTCCCCGGGACAGGGAGGGAATGAGCAGTTCTTC
TRBV20-1	many	TRBJ2-1	TRBD2	CSATGLAGVPYNEQFF	TGCAGTGCCACGGGACTAGCGGGAGTACCCTACAATGAGCAGTTCTTC
TRBV20-1	few	TRBJ2-7	TRBD2	CSAKLAGGPGEQYF	TGCAGTGCTAAACTAGCGGGAGGGCCTGGCGAGCAGTACTTC
TRBV10-3	few	TRBJ2-5	NA	CAISESDRQETQYF	TGTGCCATCAGTGAGTCCGACAGGCAAGAGACCCAGTACTTC
TRBV24-1	NA	TRBJ2-2	NA	CATSDEPGLGGWSGELFF	TGTGCCACCAGTGATGAACCGGGACTAGGGGGCTGGTCCGGGGAGCTGTTTTTT
TRBV7-8	many	TRBJ2-7	TRBD1	CASSSYNPDRKKYEQYF	TGTGCCAGCAGCTCGTACAACCCGGACAGGAAGAAGTACGAGCAGTACTTC
TRBV3-1	NA	TRBJ2-1	TRBD1	CACSQEFPGTGVVNEQFF	TGTGCCTGCAGCCAGGAATTCCCCGGGACAGGGGTGGTTAATGAGCAGTTCTTC
TRBV7-2	few	TRBJ2-3	TRBD2	CASSPYSGGVQDTQYF	TGTGCCAGCAGCCCTTATAGCGGGGGCGTTCAAGATACGCAGTATTTT
TRBV18	NA	TRBJ2-7	NA	CASSRIHGYEQYF	TGTGCCAGCTCACGCATACACGGCTACGAGCAGTACTTC
TRBV11-2	few	TRBJ1-1	NA	CASSFLTGQNTEAFF	TGTGCCAGCAGCTTCCTAACGGGACAGAACACTGAAGCTTTCTTT
TRBV7-2	few	TRBJ2-1	TRBD2	CASSRSERGATNEQFF	TGTGCCAGCAGCCGGTCTGAGCGGGGGGCGACCAATGAGCAGTTCTTC
TRBV20-1	few	TRBJ2-7	NA	CSASATGATGEQYF	TGCAGTGCTAGTGCCACAGGAGCCACGGGCGAGCAGTACTTC
TRBV29-1	few	TRBJ2-3	NA	CSVERGSTDTQYF	TGCAGCGTTGAACGGGGCAGCACAGATACGCAGTATTTT
TRBV7-2	NA	TRBJ2-7	NA	CASSPNRATYEQYF	TGTGCCAGCAGCCCTAACAGGGCTACCTACGAGCAGTACTTC
TRBV15	few	TRBJ2-1	TRBD2	CATSRGGLAVHEQFF	TGTGCCACCAGCAGAGGGGGACTAGCGGTCCATGAGCAGTTCTTC
TRBV12-3/TRBV12-4	many	TRBJ2-3	NA	CASTWTHSTDTQYF	TGTGCCAGCACCTGGACACACAGCACAGATACGCAGTATTTT
TRBV30	few	TRBJ2-7	NA	CAWSWRGYEQYF	TGTGCCTGGAGTTGGAGGGGGTACGAGCAGTACTTC
TRBV7-2	few	TRBJ2-5	NA	CASSLAHTDQTPRETQYF	TGTGCCAGCAGCTTAGCGCACACGGACCAGACACCCCGAGAGACCCAGTACTTC
TRBV6-1	few	TRBJ2-2	NA	CASGNVYRLPGELFF	TGTGCCAGCGGGAATGTTTATCGCTTGCCCGGGGAGCTGTTTTTT
TRBV15	NA	TRBJ2-2	NA	CATSTRTTGELFF	TGTGCCACCAGCACGAGAACCACCGGGGAGCTGTTTTTT
TRBV20-1	few	TRBJ2-5	TRBD2	CSAPPAGGLETQYF	TGCAGTGCCCCACCGGCGGGGGGACTTGAGACCCAGTACTTC
TRBV6-1	NA	TRBJ2-1	NA	CASSPDPISSYNEQFF	TGTGCCAGCAGTCCGGACCCAATTAGCTCCTACAATGAGCAGTTCTTC
TRBV20-1	many	TRBJ1-5	NA	CSARTGNNQPQHF	TGCAGTGCTAGAACAGGGAACAATCAGCCCCAGCATTTT
TRBV11-2	many	TRBJ2-3	TRBD2	CASSFRTSGSGARTDTQYF	TGTGCCAGCAGCTTCCGGACTAGCGGGAGTGGAGCGCGCACAGATACGCAGTATTTT
TRBV3-1	NA	TRBJ2-2	TRBD1	CASTQQTGFTGELFF	TGTGCCAGCACCCAGCAGACAGGGTTCACCGGGGAGCTGTTTTTT
TRBV10-3	NA	TRBJ1-2	NA	CASSSADLYGYTF	TGTGCCAGCAGTTCCGCGGACCTCTATGGCTACACCTTC
TRBV7-2	many	TRBJ2-3	NA	CASSFGRAGTTQYF	TGTGCCAGCAGCTTCGGGAGAGCGGGTACTACGCAGTATTTT
TRBV7-2	many	TRBJ1-1	NA	CASSITRDQAEAFF	TGTGCCAGCAGCATTACCAGGGATCAGGCTGAAGCTTTCTTT
TRBV27	few	TRBJ2-1	NA	CATRRYNEQFF	TGTGCCACCAGACGGTACAATGAGCAGTTCTTC
TRBV20-1	few	TRBJ1-1	NA	CSARDPVMNTEAFF	TGCAGTGCTAGAGATCCAGTCATGAACACTGAAGCTTTCTTT
TRBV14	NA	TRBJ1-5	TRBD1	CASRRTGGFNQPQHF	TGTGCCAGCAGGCGGACAGGGGGCTTCAATCAGCCCCAGCATTTT
TRBV6-4	few	TRBJ1-1	TRBD1	CASSPGGVNTEAFF	TGTGCCAGCAGTCCAGGGGGGGTGAACACTGAAGCTTTCTTT
TRBV30	NA	TRBJ2-7	NA	CAWSVGKAQYF	TGTGCCTGGAGTGTAGGGAAAGCGCAGTACTTC
TRBV7-9	NA	TRBJ1-3	NA	CASSLAFEVVGNTIYF	TGTGCCAGCAGCTTAGCCTTCGAGGTTGTCGGAAACACCATATATTTT